Each of the 6 T cell receptor beta chains below was sequenced from the same sample in a study of control samples from healthy donors and cancer patients. Method: immunoSEQ multiplex PCR; TCRdb's copy keeps in-frame clones and lacks some. The repertoire consists of around 130,000 clones, with around 90% occurring once and the leading ten covering 30% to 40%. The sequencing sample was made of blood. These receptors all stem from a man in his forties or fifties in good health.

Remarks on this clone: Other DNA sequences within the sample encode an identical CDR3. This chain uses TRBV25-1 with TRBJ1-1; unclear D gene. V gave up 3 bases and J gave up 0 bases, with 8 bases separating them. CDR1 is MGHDK and CDR2 is SYGVNS in the germline V gene. This CDR3 region has 14 residues. In nucleotides, the CDR3 is TGTGCCAGCAGTGACCGCGGATTGAACACTGAAGCTTTCTTT. Protein: CASSDRGLNTEAFF.

This clone has just a few counts. The V call is TRBV19, the J call TRBJ2-1; 8 positions match TRBD1. CDR3 size: 14 residues. Trimming took 3 bases from V and 10 from J; bases not matched to a gene: 8. Germline CDR1 LNHDA, CDR2 SQIVND (reference sequence). In DNA form, the CDR3 reads TGTGCCAGTAGTATTAGCAGGGGGCTATTGGAGCAGTTCTTC. This encodes CASSISRGLLEQFF.

The chain employs TRBV10-3 and TRBJ2-6; TRBD1 matches at 7 bases. J gave up 0 bases and V 4 bases, and 12 bases lay outside the gene matches. The CDR3 spans 19 residues. Germline CDR1 is ENHRY and CDR2 is SYGVKD. The CDR3 sequence is CAISGGPGQLLSGANVLTF. CDR3 in DNA: TGTGCCATCAGTGGGGGACCGGGACAGCTCCTCTCTGGGGCCAACGTCCTGACTTTC.

V is TRBV9 and J is TRBJ1-1; tentative D call: TRBD1 (5 bases). The germline V gene has CDR1 SGDLS and CDR2 YYNGEE. V lost 4 bases to trimming and J lost 3 bases, with 16 bases between them. This CDR3 contains 15 residues. The CDR3 bases are TGTGCCAGCAGCCCCCGACAGACTAAGGACACTGAAGCTTTCTTT. It translates to CASSPRQTKDTEAFF.

In DNA form, the CDR3 reads TGTGCCAGCAGTTTATCGGGGGCCCATCAGCCCCAGCATTTT. It is translated as CASSLSGAHQPQHF. The chain employs TRBV27 and TRBJ1-5; possibly TRBD1 for D (6 bases). CDR3 length: 14 amino acids. Germline CDR1 MNHEY, CDR2 SMNVEV (reference sequence). V lost 0 bases to trimming and J lost 5 bases, with 8 bases between them.

The chain uses TRBV19 and TRBJ1-6; TRBD1 aligns across 8 bases. Trimming removed 5 bases from V and 13 bases from J; junction bases left unmatched: 10. This CDR3 is 14 amino acids long. The germline V gene encodes CDR1 LNHDA and CDR2 SQIVND (reference sequence). The CDR3 nucleotides read TGTGCCAGTAGTCGGACAGGGACCGCTTCGCCCCTCCACTTT. Translated: CASSRTGTASPLHF.